This T cell receptor beta chain stems from a study of shared clonotypes between healthy human individuals. Study-wide findings and caveats: Clonotype sharing across donors was expected to vary with sequencing depth.

For this clone: Its antigen is currently unknown.

Deep was the level used in running the assay. The repertoire was sequenced with immunoSEQ multiplex PCR; TCRdb's copy has only in-frame clones and lacks some. The sample has around 2,100,000 clones; approximately 94% are singletons. Germline-derived CDR1 and CDR2 are SEHNR and FQNEAQ (reference sequence). The CDR3 is 16 amino acids. V trimming: 4 bases; J trimming: 0 bases; junction bases outside the gene matches: 6. The naive CD8 subset, CD45RO-negative cells positively selected for CCR7, excluded terminally differentiated effector memory CD45RA+ cells. Every donor, a Caucasian adult, lived in Nashville, Tennessee.

The chain recombines TRBV7-9 with TRBJ1-2, with TRBD1 identical over 9 bases. Sequencing was carried out using naive CD8+ T cells sorted from blood. This sequence originates from a man between 18 and 29 years old in good health. CDR3 sequence (DNA): TGTGCCAGCAGCTCTCACCGGACAGGGGCTAACTATGGCTACACCTTC. Residues: CASSSHRTGANYGYTF.